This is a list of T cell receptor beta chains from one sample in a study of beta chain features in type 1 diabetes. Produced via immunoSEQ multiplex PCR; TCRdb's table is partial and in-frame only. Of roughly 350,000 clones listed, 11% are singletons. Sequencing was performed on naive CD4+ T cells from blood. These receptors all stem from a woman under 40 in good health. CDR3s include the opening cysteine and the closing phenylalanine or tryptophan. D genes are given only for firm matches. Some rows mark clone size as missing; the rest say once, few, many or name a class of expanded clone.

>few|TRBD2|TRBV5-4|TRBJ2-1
CASSRGGRDNEQFF
TGTGCCAGCAGCCGGGGAGGGAGGGACAATGAGCAGTTCTTC
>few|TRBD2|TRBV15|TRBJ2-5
CATSRGGRAAETQYF
TGTGCCACCAGCAGGGGCGGGAGGGCCGCAGAGACCCAGTACTTC
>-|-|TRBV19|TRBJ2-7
CASSPGRQSSYEQYF
TGTGCCAGTAGCCCCGGCAGGCAGAGCTCCTACGAGCAGTACTTC
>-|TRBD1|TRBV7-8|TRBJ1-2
CASSYPGQSHYGYTF
TGTGCCAGCAGCTACCCGGGACAGTCTCACTATGGCTACACCTTC
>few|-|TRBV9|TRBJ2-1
CASSVLGVNEQFF
TGTGCCAGCAGCGTATTAGGGGTCAATGAGCAGTTCTTC
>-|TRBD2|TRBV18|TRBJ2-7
CASSPGSSGEQYF
TGTGCCAGCTCACCAGGGTCTAGCGGGGAGCAGTACTTC
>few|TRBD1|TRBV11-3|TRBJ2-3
CASSPGTGFTDTQYF
TGTGCCAGCAGCCCCGGGACAGGGTTCACAGATACGCAGTATTTT
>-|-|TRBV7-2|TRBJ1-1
CASSFESNTEAFF
TGTGCCAGCAGCTTTGAGTCGAACACTGAAGCTTTCTTT
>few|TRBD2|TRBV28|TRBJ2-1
CASSAPPGLALEYNEQFF
TGTGCCAGCAGTGCTCCCCCGGGACTAGCGTTAGAGTACAATGAGCAGTTCTTC
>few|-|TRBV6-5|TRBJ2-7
CASSHDRVLYEQYF
TGTGCCAGCAGTCACGACAGAGTTCTCTACGAGCAGTACTTC
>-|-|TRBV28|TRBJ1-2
CASSLDISLWGYTF
TGTGCCAGCAGTTTAGATATAAGCCTCTGGGGCTACACCTTC
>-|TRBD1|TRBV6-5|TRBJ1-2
CASSYSDRGNYGYTF
TGTGCCAGCAGTTACTCGGACAGGGGCAACTATGGCTACACCTTC
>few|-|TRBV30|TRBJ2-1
CAWSSQGYEQFF
TGTGCCTGGAGTTCCCAGGGCTATGAGCAGTTCTTC
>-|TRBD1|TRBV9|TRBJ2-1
CASSVEGQGANEQFF
TGTGCCAGCAGCGTAGAAGGACAGGGGGCCAATGAGCAGTTCTTC
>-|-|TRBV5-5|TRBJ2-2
CASTTGANTGELFF
TGTGCCAGCACCACCGGGGCGAACACCGGGGAGCTGTTTTTT
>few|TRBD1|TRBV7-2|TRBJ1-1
CASSSTGGIGEAFF
TGTGCCAGCAGCTCGACAGGGGGTATCGGTGAAGCTTTCTTT
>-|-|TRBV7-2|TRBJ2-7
CASSLERAGNYEQYF
TGTGCCAGCAGCTTAGAACGGGCGGGCAACTACGAGCAGTACTTC
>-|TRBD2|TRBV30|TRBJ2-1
CAWSVRGTSLHNEQFF
TGTGCCTGGAGTGTACGGGGGACTAGTCTCCACAATGAGCAGTTCTTC
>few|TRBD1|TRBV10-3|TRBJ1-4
CASSPGQGNEKLFF
TGTGCCAGCTCGCCGGGACAGGGGAATGAAAAACTGTTTTTT
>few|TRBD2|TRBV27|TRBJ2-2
CASSGTSGRVGAGELFF
TGTGCCAGCAGTGGAACTAGCGGGAGGGTAGGCGCCGGGGAGCTGTTTTTT
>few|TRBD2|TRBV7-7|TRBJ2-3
CASSLSSGGTDTQYF
TGTGCTAGCAGCTTGTCTAGCGGGGGCACAGATACGCAGTATTTT
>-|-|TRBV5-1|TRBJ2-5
CASSLESQAETQYF
TGCGCCAGCAGCTTGGAATCGCAGGCAGAGACCCAGTACTTC
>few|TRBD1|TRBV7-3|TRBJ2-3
CASSSGTAGIGTQYF
TGTGCCAGCAGCTCCGGGACAGCAGGGATTGGTACGCAGTATTTT
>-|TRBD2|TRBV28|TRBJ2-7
CASSPSGTGSYEQYF
TGTGCCAGCAGTCCTAGCGGGACGGGGTCCTACGAGCAGTACTTC
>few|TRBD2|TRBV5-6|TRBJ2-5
CASSLAVGRALETQYF
TGTGCCAGCAGCTTGGCCGTCGGGAGGGCCCTTGAGACCCAGTACTTC
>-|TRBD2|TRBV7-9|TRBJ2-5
CASSSTGLLKETQYF
TGTGCCAGCAGCTCGACGGGACTACTCAAAGAGACCCAGTACTTC
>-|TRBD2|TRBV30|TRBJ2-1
CARSGVAGGLIYNEQFF
TGTGCACGGAGCGGGGTAGCGGGAGGGCTTATTTACAATGAGCAGTTCTTC
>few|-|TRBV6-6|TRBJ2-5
CASKVVAGKETQYF
TGTGCCAGCAAGGTCGTGGCCGGGAAAGAGACCCAGTACTTC
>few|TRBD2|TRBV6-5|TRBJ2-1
CASKPSSGAHNEQFF
TGTGCCAGCAAGCCATCTAGCGGAGCTCACAATGAGCAGTTCTTC
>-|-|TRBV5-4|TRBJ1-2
CASAWVGGTYGYTF
TGTGCCAGCGCGTGGGTGGGGGGGACCTATGGCTACACCTTC